A single sample is the source of the 7 T cell receptor beta chains below, sequenced in a study of blood T cell repertoires in COVID-19. Only in-frame clones appear in the TCRdb table, and some are missing; sequencing was by immunoSEQ multiplex PCR. The sample gives approximately 170,000 clones, roughly 78% of which show up once; around 19% is in the top ten. Sequenced material: PBMCs or T cells enriched from blood (not recorded which). These receptors originate from a woman between 65 and 79 years old in a cohort exposed to, infected with or recovered from COVID-19 (not recorded which).

The genes are TRBV28 and TRBJ2-2, with 8 bases lining up with TRBD2. Per the germline V gene, CDR1 is MDHEN and CDR2 is SYDVKM. This CDR3 has 13 residues. V lost 8 bases and J lost 6; bases outside the gene matches: 5. The CDR3 bases are TGTGCCAGCCGAGTCGGGAGGGCCGGGGAGCTGTTTTTT. Translated, it gives CASRVGRAGELFF.

The rearrangement uses TRBV28 and TRBJ1-3; 7 nucleotides match TRBD1. The trim removed 4 bases at V and 3 bases at J, leaving 0 bases unmatched. Germline-derived CDR1 and CDR2 are MDHEN and SYDVKM. CDR3 length: 13 residues. In DNA, the CDR3 is TGTGCCAGCAGTTCAGGGGGTGGAAACACCATATATTTT. The encoded protein is CASSSGGGNTIYF. The full variable domain, completed using reference TRBV28 and TRBJ1-3, is DVKVTQSSRYLVKRTGEKVFLECVQDMDHENMFWYRQDPGLGLRLIYFSYDVKMKEKGDIPEGYSVSREKKERFSLILESASTNQTSMYLCASSSGGGNTIYFGEGSWLTVV.

The J gene is TRBJ1-5, the V gene TRBV7-9; TRBD1 is a possible D gene (5 bases). From germline, CDR1 is SEHNR and CDR2 FQNEAQ (reference sequence). V was cut by 7 bases and J by 5 bases, with 12 bases left in between. The CDR3 consists of 13 residues. CDR3 in DNA: TGTGCCAGCACCTCAGGGTTTGATCAGCCCCAGCATTTT. This codes for CASTSGFDQPQHF. The whole variable domain, remainder taken from reference TRBV7-9 and TRBJ1-5, is DTGVSQNPRHKITKRGQNVTFRCDPISEHNRLYWYRQTLGQGPEFLTYFQNEAQLEKSRLLSDRFSAERPKGSFSTLEIQRTEQGDSAMYLCASTSGFDQPQHFGDGTRLSIL.

Concerning this clone itself: The sample has other DNA sequences that encode this CDR3 too. The rearrangement uses TRBV28 and TRBJ1-6; D perhaps matches TRBD1 (6 bases). This CDR3 has 15 amino acids. Deletions cut 5 bases from V and 4 bases from J, with 12 bases between. Germline assignment: CDR1 MDHEN and CDR2 SYDVKM. The CDR3 region has the DNA TGTGCCAGCAGTCTCGGGACACTTTATAATTCACCCCTCCACTTT. This codes for CASSLGTLYNSPLHF.

The V call is TRBV6-2 or TRBV6-3, the J call TRBJ1-4, with D perhaps matching TRBD1 (5 bases). This CDR3 has 13 residues. V was pared by 6 bases and J by 3 bases, with 8 bases between. Germline V gene data show CDR1 as MNHEY and CDR2 as SVGEGT. CDR3 amino acids: CASSRQPNEKLFF. CDR3 in DNA: TGTGCCAGCAGCCGACAGCCTAATGAAAAACTGTTTTTT.

The chain combines TRBV5-1 with TRBJ2-2, with 7 bases lining up with TRBD1. The germline V gene encodes CDR1 SGHRS and CDR2 YFSETQ. The CDR3 has 15 amino acids. Unmatched junction bases numbered 4, after V lost 0 bases and J lost 5 bases. The CDR3 DNA sequence: TGCGCCAGCAGCTTGGGGGACAGTTGGACCGGGGAGCTGTTTTTT. Translating gives CASSLGDSWTGELFF.

The rearrangement links TRBV11-3 to TRBJ2-3, with no clear D. V was shortened by 6 bases and J by 4 bases, with 14 bases between the two germline ends. The CDR3 is 14 residues long. CDR1 SGHNT and CDR2 YENEEA come from the germline V gene. The DNA of the CDR3 is TGTGCCAGCAGTTTTCAAATGAGGCCAGATACGCAGTATTTT. Its translation: CASSFQMRPDTQYF. The full variable domain, in which reference TRBV11-3 and TRBJ2-3 provide the parts outside the CDR3, is EAGVVQSPRYKIIEKKQPVAFWCNPISGHNTLYWYLQNLGQGPELLIRYENEEAVDDSQLPKDRFSAERLKGVDSTLKIQPAELGDSAVYLCASSFQMRPDTQYFGPGTRLTVL.